This T cell receptor beta chain was sequenced for a study of T-cell reconstitution after alpha-beta-depleted transplantation in children. Study-level points and caveats: Reported findings indicate that, about two months after transplant, alpha-beta T cells came from several hundred expanded clones, which were derived from non-depleted graft cells. From newly produced T cells came most of the T-cell counts and diversity one year after transplant. The origin of high day-60 TCRbeta diversity in some patients lay in surviving recipient T cells and thymic progenitors.

The authors prepared the TCRbeta library with unique molecular identifiers. TCRdb reanalysed the PCR reads using MiXCR and keeps one entry per CDR3 protein. The data hold about 340,000 distinct CDR3 sequences, with roughly 15% observed a single time. Regarding this clonotype: The antigen remains undetermined.

The CDR3 has 12 amino acids. V shed 0 bases and J 6 bases; nucleotides not matched to a gene: 2. Looked up from germline, CDR1 is SQVTM and CDR2 is ANQGSEA. The TCR was taken from a male patient under 10 years old who had a stem cell transplant for acute lymphoblastic leukemia, so the T cells may come from the graft donor. The sample was PBMCs, mostly from graft donor cells, taken 360 days after TCRalphabeta/CD19-depleted stem cell transplant. The chain employs TRBV29-1 and TRBJ2-7, with 7 bases fitting TRBD2. The CDR3 nucleotides are TGCAGCGTTGAAGATGGGGGGGGCGAGCAGTACTTC. It is translated as CSVEDGGGEQYF.